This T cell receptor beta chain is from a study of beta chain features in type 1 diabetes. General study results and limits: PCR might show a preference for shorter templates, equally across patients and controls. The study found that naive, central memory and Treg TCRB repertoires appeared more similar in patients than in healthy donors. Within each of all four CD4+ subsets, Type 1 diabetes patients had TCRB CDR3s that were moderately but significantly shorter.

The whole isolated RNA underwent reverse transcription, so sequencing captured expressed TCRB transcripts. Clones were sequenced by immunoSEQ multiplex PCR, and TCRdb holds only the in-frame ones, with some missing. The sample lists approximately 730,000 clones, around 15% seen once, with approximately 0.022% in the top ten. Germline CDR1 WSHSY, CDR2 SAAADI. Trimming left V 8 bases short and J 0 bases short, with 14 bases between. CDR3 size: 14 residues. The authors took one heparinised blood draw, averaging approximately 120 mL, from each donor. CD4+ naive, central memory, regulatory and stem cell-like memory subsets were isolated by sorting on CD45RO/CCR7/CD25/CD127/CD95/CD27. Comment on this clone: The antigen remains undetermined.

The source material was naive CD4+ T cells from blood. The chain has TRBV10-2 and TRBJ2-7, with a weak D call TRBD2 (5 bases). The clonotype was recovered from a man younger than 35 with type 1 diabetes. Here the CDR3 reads CASGLPGYSYEQYF. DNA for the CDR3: TGCGCCAGCGGACTTCCGGGGTACTCCTACGAGCAGTACTTC.